This T cell receptor beta chain comes out of a study of cytomegalovirus exposure and HLA in healthy donors. The length of the CDR3 is 15 residues. CDR1 and CDR2 (germline): SGHTA, FQGNSA. Trimming stripped 5 bases from V and 5 bases from J, with 15 bases between. Vbeta (60) and Jbeta (13) primers were used in the PCR. The table came from immunoSEQ multiplex PCR; TCRdb's copy has only in-frame clones and leaves some out. The sample lists under 150,000 clones; less than 80% were seen once. Only a few counts were recorded for this clone. The rearrangement links TRBV7-2 to TRBJ2-2; maybe TRBD2 (5 bases). Sequences were obtained from PBMCs. The sequence was obtained from a woman between 40 and 55 years old in good health and CMV-seropositive. CDR3 sequence reads: CASSPGILGTGELFF. For the CDR3, the DNA is TGTGCCAGCAGCCCCGGGATCCTTGGGACCGGGGAGCTGTTTTTT. The full variable domain, in which reference TRBV7-2 and TRBJ2-2 provide the parts outside the CDR3, is GAGVSQSPSNKVTEKGKDVELRCDPISGHTALYWYRQSLGQGLEFLIYFQGNSAPDKSGLPSDRFSAERTGGSVSTLTIQRTQQEDSAVYLCASSPGILGTGELFFGEGSRLTVL.